These 25 T cell receptor beta chains share one sample of origin, sequenced in a study of shared clonotypes between healthy human individuals. Data came from immunoSEQ multiplex PCR; TCRdb stores just in-frame clones and leaves some out. The repertoire has about 1.5 million clones, roughly 98% of them found once; the top ten carry 0.45%. Sequencing was performed on naive CD4+ T cells sorted from blood. As to subset: CD45RA+ positively selected. Source of these receptors: a young man in good health.

A remark on this clone: The sample contains more than one DNA sequence encoding this CDR3. V usage is TRBV28 and J usage is TRBJ2-1, with a tentative D call TRBD1 (6 bases). This CDR3 has 13 amino acids. Germline CDR1 is MDHEN and CDR2 is SYDVKM. Trimming removed 8 bases from V and 5 bases from J, with 13 bases in between. The CDR3 sequence is CASSSGQNNEQFF. The CDR3 DNA reads TGTGCCAGCTCTTCAGGACAGAACAATGAGCAGTTCTTC.

The chain combines TRBV7-6 with TRBJ2-2; either TRBD1 or TRBD2 may fit D (5 bases each). The CDR3 loop spans 18 amino acids. CDR1 SGHVS and CDR2 FNYEAQ come from the germline V gene. V lost 1 base and J lost 0, with 15 bases in between. The CDR3 region is CASSLVARLGANTGELFF. Here the CDR3 DNA reads TGTGCCAGCAGCTTAGTCGCTAGACTGGGGGCGAACACCGGGGAGCTGTTTTTT.

V gene TRBV30 combines with J gene TRBJ2-7; D unresolved. The CDR3 contains 11 residues. The V gene lost 3 bases and the J gene lost 7 bases, with 10 bases spanning the gap. Looked up from germline, CDR1 is GTSNPN and CDR2 is SVGIG (reference sequence). The CDR3 loop is CAWSNRIEQYF. CDR3 DNA sequence: TGTGCCTGGAGCAACAGAATTGAGCAGTACTTC.

This clone was counted a single time. This chain joins TRBV15 and TRBJ1-4, with 8 bases matching TRBD1. Germline values: CDR1 LNHNV, CDR2 YYDKDF (reference sequence). CDR3 length equals 16 residues. Trimming removed 0 bases from V and 5 bases from J; junction bases left unmatched: 5. CDR3 residues: CATSRDQAGGNEKLFF. The DNA for the CDR3 is TGTGCCACCAGCAGAGATCAGGCAGGGGGCAATGAAAAACTGTTTTTT.

The chain has TRBV15 and TRBJ2-7; 7 bases are a match to TRBD2. Trimming at V came to 5 bases and at J to 3 bases, leaving 10 bases not matched to a gene. The CDR3 has 15 residues. Germline V CDR1 and CDR2: LNHNV, YYDKDF (reference sequence). This CDR3 is CATSVESGIFYEQYF. CDR3 sequence (DNA): TGTGCCACCAGCGTTGAGAGCGGGATTTTCTACGAGCAGTACTTC.

The J gene is TRBJ1-3, the V gene TRBV30; tentatively, D is TRBD1 (5 bases). V dropped 4 bases and J dropped 3 bases, with 13 bases sitting between them. The CDR3 spans 14 residues. The germline CDR1 and CDR2 sequences are GTSNPN and SVGIG (reference sequence). In DNA form, the CDR3 reads TGTGCCTGGAAAAACCGACAGTTTGGAAACACCATATATTTT. This gives the protein CAWKNRQFGNTIYF.

The J gene is TRBJ1-5, the V gene TRBV6-5, with D possibly TRBD1 on 6 matching bases. Germline CDR1 is MNHEY and CDR2 is SVGAGI. The CDR3 contains 14 residues. V lost 6 bases, J lost 10 bases, and 19 bases lay in between. The CDR3: CASRRDKVARPQHF. The DNA for the CDR3 is TGTGCCAGCAGGCGGGACAAGGTAGCGCGCCCCCAGCATTTT.

The CDR3 protein is CASSRGTGYSNQPQHF. DNA of the CDR3: TGTGCCAGCTCACGCGGGACAGGTTATAGCAATCAGCCCCAGCATTTT. The chain recombines TRBV18 with TRBJ1-5, with TRBD1 matching over 8 bases. Germline trimming cut 4 bases from V and 0 bases from J; bases unmatched to any gene: 5. Germline V CDR1 and CDR2: KGHSH, LQKENI. This CDR3 comprises 16 residues.

This chain links TRBV18 with TRBJ2-4; 16 positions match TRBD2. The CDR3 length is 16 residues. Germline V gives CDR1 KGHSH, CDR2 LQKENI. The V segment lost 3 bases and the J segment 7 bases; nucleotides outside the gene matches: 3. The CDR3 region is CASSPGLAGGPNIQYF. The CDR3 region has the DNA TGTGCCAGCTCACCGGGACTAGCGGGAGGGCCTAACATTCAGTACTTC.

V is TRBV7-8 and J is TRBJ1-1; perhaps TRBD1 as D (5 bases). Germline V lookup: CDR1 SGHVS, CDR2 FQNEAQ. V lost 6 bases and J 2 bases, leaving 10 bases between the germline ends. The CDR3 sequence is 13 residues long. CDR3 sequence: CASSYQGNTEAFF. In DNA, the CDR3 is TGTGCCAGCAGTTATCAGGGAAACACTGAAGCTTTCTTT.

The chain joins TRBV1 to TRBJ2-5; the listed D gene, TRBD2, was not tested against the DNA. TRBV1 is annotated as a pseudogene. This CDR3 is 12 amino acids long. CDR3 residues: CTSSQRRGTQYF. As DNA, the CDR3 is TGCACCAGCAGTCAACGGAGGGGGACCCAGTACTTC.

The chain recombines TRBV4-1 with TRBJ2-7; 7 nucleotides line up with TRBD1. CDR3 length equals 17 residues. The V gene's germline CDR1 is MGHRA and CDR2 YSYEKL. With V trimmed by 0 bases and J by 1 base, 9 bases remained unmatched. CDR3 protein: CASSQDRGTVRSYEQYF. In DNA, the CDR3 is TGCGCCAGCAGCCAAGATCGTGGGACAGTTCGATCCTACGAGCAGTACTTC.

This clone was detected only a few times. The chain combines TRBV6-5 with TRBJ2-2, with no clear D. The CDR3 is 12 amino acids. Germline CDR1 and CDR2: MNHEY and SVGAGI. V lost 2 bases and J lost 5, with 3 bases in between. The CDR3: CASSYPTGELFF. In nucleotides, the CDR3 is TGTGCCAGCAGTTACCCAACCGGGGAGCTGTTTTTT.

This chain connects TRBV27 to TRBJ2-1, with TRBD1 identical over 9 bases. The CDR3 consists of 21 residues. Germline CDR1 is MNHEY and CDR2 is SMNVEV (reference sequence). J gave up 5 bases and V 7 bases, and 27 bases lay outside the gene matches. CDR3 sequence (DNA): TGTGCCAGCAAGACGCGACAGGGGGAGGTCGGGGAGGGCATTCGGAACAATGAGCAGTTCTTC. It yields the protein CASKTRQGEVGEGIRNNEQFF.

This clone has a single count. The chain carries TRBV5-4 and TRBJ2-1; the match to TRBD2 covers 8 bases. There are 13 residues in the CDR3. The germline gives CDR1 SGHNT, CDR2 YYREEE (reference sequence). With V trimmed by 5 bases and J by 6 bases, 4 bases remained unmatched. The CDR3 bases are TGTGCCAGCAGGCGGGAGGCAGTCAATGAGCAGTTCTTC. It is translated as CASRREAVNEQFF.

Comments on this clone: Other DNA sequences from this sample encode an identical CDR3 as well. The CDR3 nucleotides read TGTGCCAGCAAGCGCACAGATACGCAGTATTTT. This gives the protein CASKRTDTQYF. The genes are TRBV2 and TRBJ2-3; D uncertain. This CDR3 has 11 residues. Germline V gene lookup returns CDR1 SNHLY and CDR2 FYNNEI. V was pared by 7 bases and J by 1 base, with 3 bases between.

Only one count was recorded for this clone. The CDR3 sequence: CASSISSREQFF. CDR3 in DNA: TGTGCCAGTAGTATCTCTTCGCGGGAGCAGTTCTTC. J is TRBJ2-1 and V is TRBV19; D not certain. Trimming took 3 bases from V and 10 from J, leaving 10 bases between them. In germline, CDR1 is LNHDA, CDR2 SQIVND (reference sequence). The CDR3 sequence is 12 residues long.

V and J are TRBV19 and TRBJ2-7; tentatively, D is TRBD1 (7 bases). Germline CDR1 and CDR2: LNHDA and SQIVND (reference sequence). The CDR3 extends over 15 amino acids. Trimming took off 6 bases at V and 4 bases at J, with 19 bases between the two ends. The CDR3 loop is CASRYGGTALYEQYF. For the CDR3, the DNA is TGTGCCAGTAGATATGGAGGGACAGCCCTTTACGAGCAGTACTTC.

CDR3 in amino acids: CASSRGPGGSYNEQFF. In DNA form, the CDR3 reads TGCGCCAGCAGCAGGGGACCGGGAGGTAGTTACAATGAGCAGTTCTTC. The chain joins TRBV10-1 to TRBJ2-1; a weak D match, TRBD2 (7 bases). The CDR3 sequence is 16 residues long. Germline V CDR1 and CDR2: WNHNN, SYGVQD (reference sequence). Trimming stripped 6 bases from V and 4 bases from J, with 19 bases between.

The chain employs TRBV19 and TRBJ1-5, with no clear D. Deletions cut 3 bases from V and 6 bases from J, with 15 bases between. CDR3 size: 15 residues. Germline V CDR1 and CDR2: LNHDA, SQIVND (reference sequence). In nucleotides, the CDR3 is TGTGCCAGTAGTATTCGAGGTCACAAGGTTCAGCCCCAGCATTTT. This translates into CASSIRGHKVQPQHF.

About this clone itself: Additional DNA sequences in this sample encode the identical CDR3. CDR3 sequence reads: CASQQGSNQPQHF. In nucleotides, the CDR3 is TGTGCCAGCCAACAGGGGTCGAATCAGCCCCAGCATTTT. The chain combines TRBV18 with TRBJ1-5; 7 bases are shared with TRBD1. The germline V gene encodes CDR1 KGHSH and CDR2 LQKENI. J was trimmed by 4 bases and V by 8 bases; bases with no gene match: 5. The CDR3 runs 13 residues. Full variable domain (rest looked up from reference TRBV18 and TRBJ1-5): NAGVMQNPRHLVRRRGQEARLRCSPMKGHSHVYWYRQLPEEGLKFMVYLQKENIIDESGMPKERFSAEFPKEGPSILRIQQVVRGDSAAYFCASQQGSNQPQHFGDGTRLSIL.

V and J are TRBV2 and TRBJ1-2, with D maybe TRBD1 (6 bases). Deletions cut 6 bases from V and 8 bases from J, with 16 bases between. CDR3 length equals 13 residues. Germline V gives CDR1 SNHLY, CDR2 FYNNEI. CDR3 region: CASSDRPERGYTF. CDR3 sequence (DNA): TGTGCCAGCAGCGACAGGCCGGAGAGGGGCTACACCTTC.

Only one count was recorded for this clone. The junction does not match germline at one end; this may be a read error. This chain joins TRBV6-6 and TRBJ1-5; D not resolved. The germline V gene has CDR1 MNHNY and CDR2 SVGAGI (reference sequence). This CDR3 is 15 amino acids long. As DNA, the CDR3 is TGTGCCAGCAGTTACAGGCGGACTAGCGATCAGCCCCAGCATTTT. The encoded protein is CASSYRRTSDQPQHF.

The chain is built from TRBV7-2 and TRBJ1-2; 11 bases line up with TRBD1. Germline V gene data show CDR1 as SGHTA and CDR2 as FQGNSA. J lost 3 bases, V lost 5 bases, and 5 bases had no gene match. The CDR3 is 15 residues long. The CDR3 loop reads CASSPRTGGDYGYTF. The CDR3 DNA reads TGTGCCAGCAGCCCACGGACAGGGGGCGACTATGGCTACACCTTC.

This chain uses TRBV18 with TRBJ2-3; 12 bases align to TRBD2. V gave up 0 bases and J gave up 5 bases; unmatched junction bases: 6. The V gene's germline CDR1 is KGHSH and CDR2 LQKENI. The CDR3 totals 17 residues. The CDR3 here is CASSPPGLAGGRDTQYF. In nucleotides, the CDR3 is TGTGCCAGCTCACCACCGGGTCTAGCGGGAGGGCGAGATACGCAGTATTTT. Supplemented by reference TRBV18 and TRBJ2-3, the full variable domain reads NAGVMQNPRHLVRRRGQEARLRCSPMKGHSHVYWYRQLPEEGLKFMVYLQKENIIDESGMPKERFSAEFPKEGPSILRIQQVVRGDSAAYFCASSPPGLAGGRDTQYFGPGTRLTVL.